This T cell receptor beta chain emerged from a study of T cell responses to AZD1222 COVID-19 vaccine. CDR1 SGHRS and CDR2 YFSETQ come from the germline V gene. The CDR3 spans 14 residues. V was shortened by 4 bases and J by 6 bases, with 13 bases between the two germline ends. The protocol was immunoSEQ multiplex PCR, while the TCRdb copy is restricted to in-frame clones and leaves out a portion. The sample holds about 92,000 clones, roughly 93% seen once. This rearrangement joins TRBV5-1 to TRBJ2-2; D is unresolved. The sequence was obtained from an adult in good health. Sample: peripheral blood, taken on day 0 of AZD1222 vaccination. CDR3 sequence: CASSPVSRPGELFF. CDR3 coding DNA: TGCGCCAGCAGCCCGGTTTCTAGGCCCGGGGAGCTGTTTTTT. Full variable domain (missing parts from reference TRBV5-1 and TRBJ2-2): KAGVTQTPRYLIKTRGQQVTLSCSPISGHRSVSWYQQTPGQGLQFLFEYFSETQRNKGNFPGRFSGRQFSNSRSEMNVSTLELGDSALYLCASSPVSRPGELFFGEGSRLTVL.